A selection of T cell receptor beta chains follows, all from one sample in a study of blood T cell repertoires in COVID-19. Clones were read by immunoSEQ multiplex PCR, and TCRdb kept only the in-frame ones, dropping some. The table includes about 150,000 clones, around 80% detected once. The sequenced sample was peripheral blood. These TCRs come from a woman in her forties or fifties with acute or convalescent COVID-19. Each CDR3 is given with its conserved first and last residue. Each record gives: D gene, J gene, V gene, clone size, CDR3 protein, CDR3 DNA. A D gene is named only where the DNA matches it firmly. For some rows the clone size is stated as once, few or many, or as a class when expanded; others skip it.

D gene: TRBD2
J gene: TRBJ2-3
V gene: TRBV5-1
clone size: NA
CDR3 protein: CASSSGLAGALSTDTQYF
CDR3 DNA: TGCGCCAGCAGCTCGGGACTAGCGGGGGCCTTAAGCACAGATACGCAGTATTTT

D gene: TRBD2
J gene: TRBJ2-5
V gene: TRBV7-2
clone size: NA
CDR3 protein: CASSLGTSETQYF
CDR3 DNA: TGTGCCAGCAGCTTAGGGACTAGTGAGACCCAGTACTTC

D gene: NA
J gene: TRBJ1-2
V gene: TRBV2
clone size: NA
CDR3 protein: CASSGGLGYTF
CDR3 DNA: TGTGCCAGCAGTGGAGGGTTGGGCTACACCTTC

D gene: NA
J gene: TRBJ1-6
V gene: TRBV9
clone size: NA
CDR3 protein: CASSVDGGISSPLHF
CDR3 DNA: TGTGCCAGCAGCGTAGACGGGGGGATATCTTCACCCCTCCACTTT

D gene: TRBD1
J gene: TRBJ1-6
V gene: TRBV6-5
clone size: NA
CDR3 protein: CASTRDSNNSPLHF
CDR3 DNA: TGTGCCAGTACCCGGGACAGCAATAATTCACCCCTCCACTTT

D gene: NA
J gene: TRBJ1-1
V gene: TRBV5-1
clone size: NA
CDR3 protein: CASSFAGTEAFF
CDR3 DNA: TGCGCCAGCAGCTTCGCAGGCACTGAAGCTTTCTTT

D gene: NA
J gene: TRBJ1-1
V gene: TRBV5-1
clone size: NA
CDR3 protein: CASSLASETTEAFF
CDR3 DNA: TGCGCCAGCAGCTTGGCTTCGGAGACCACTGAAGCTTTCTTT

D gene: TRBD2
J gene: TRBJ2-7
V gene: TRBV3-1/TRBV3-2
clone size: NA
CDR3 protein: CASSHSREGEQYF
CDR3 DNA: TGTGCCAGCAGCCATTCCCGGGAGGGGGAGCAGTACTTC

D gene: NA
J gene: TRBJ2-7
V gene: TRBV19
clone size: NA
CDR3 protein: CASSITGFYEQYF
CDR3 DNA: TGTGCCAGTAGTATTACAGGGTTCTACGAGCAGTACTTC

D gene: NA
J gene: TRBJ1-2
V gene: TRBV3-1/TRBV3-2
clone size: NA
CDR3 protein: CASRPTGSPRNGYTF
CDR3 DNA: TGTGCCAGCAGACCAACGGGAAGCCCGAGAAATGGCTACACCTTC

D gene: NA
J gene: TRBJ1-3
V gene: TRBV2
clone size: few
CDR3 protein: CASSENYGGSGNTIYF
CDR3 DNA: TGTGCCAGCAGTGAAAACTACGGGGGCTCTGGAAACACCATATATTTT

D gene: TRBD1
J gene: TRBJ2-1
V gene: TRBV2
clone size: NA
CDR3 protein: CASSPRQGSSNEQFF
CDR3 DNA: TGTGCCAGCAGCCCCCGACAGGGGTCCTCCAATGAGCAGTTCTTC

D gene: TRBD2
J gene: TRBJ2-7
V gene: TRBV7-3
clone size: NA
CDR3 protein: CASSPIAGTYEQYF
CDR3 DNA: TGTGCCAGCAGCCCCATAGCGGGAACCTACGAGCAGTACTTC

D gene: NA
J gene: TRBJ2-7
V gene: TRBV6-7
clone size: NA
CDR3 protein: CASSMGLTWGPYEQYF
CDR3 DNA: TGTGCCAGCAGTATGGGCCTTACGTGGGGCCCCTACGAGCAGTACTTC

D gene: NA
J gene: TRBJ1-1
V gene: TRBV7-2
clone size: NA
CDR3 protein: CASSLGSAGISTEAFF
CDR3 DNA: TGTGCCAGCAGCTTAGGATCCGCAGGGATCAGCACTGAAGCTTTCTTT

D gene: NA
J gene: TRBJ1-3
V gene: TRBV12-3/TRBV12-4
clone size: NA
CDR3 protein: CASSFSPGNTIYF
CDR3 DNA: TGTGCCAGCAGTTTTTCCCCGGGAAACACCATATATTTT

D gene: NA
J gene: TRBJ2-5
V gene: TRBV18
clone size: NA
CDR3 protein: CASSQMRETQYF
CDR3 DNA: TGTGCCAGCTCACAGATGCGGGAGACCCAGTACTTC